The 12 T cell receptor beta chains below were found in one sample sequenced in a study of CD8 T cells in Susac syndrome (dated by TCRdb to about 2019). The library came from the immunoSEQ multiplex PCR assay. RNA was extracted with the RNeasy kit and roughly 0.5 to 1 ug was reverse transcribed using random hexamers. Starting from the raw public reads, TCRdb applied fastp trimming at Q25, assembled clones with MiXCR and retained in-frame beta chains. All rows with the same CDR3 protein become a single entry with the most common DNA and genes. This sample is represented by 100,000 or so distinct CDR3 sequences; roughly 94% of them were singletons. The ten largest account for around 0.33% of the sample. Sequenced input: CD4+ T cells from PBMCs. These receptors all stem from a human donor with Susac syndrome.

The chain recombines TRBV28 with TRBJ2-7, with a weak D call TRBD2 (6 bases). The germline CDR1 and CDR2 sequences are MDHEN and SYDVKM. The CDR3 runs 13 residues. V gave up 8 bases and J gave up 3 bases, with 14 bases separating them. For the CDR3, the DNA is TGTGCCAGCTCGGAGGGGTTGGTCTACGAGCAGTACTTC. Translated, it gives CASSEGLVYEQYF.

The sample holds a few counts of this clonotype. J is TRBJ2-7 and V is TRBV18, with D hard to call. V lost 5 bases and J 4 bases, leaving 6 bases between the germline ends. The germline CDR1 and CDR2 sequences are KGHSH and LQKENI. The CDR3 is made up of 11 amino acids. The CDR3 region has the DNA TGTGCCAGCTCATCCGAATACGAGCAGTACTTC. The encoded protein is CASSSEYEQYF.

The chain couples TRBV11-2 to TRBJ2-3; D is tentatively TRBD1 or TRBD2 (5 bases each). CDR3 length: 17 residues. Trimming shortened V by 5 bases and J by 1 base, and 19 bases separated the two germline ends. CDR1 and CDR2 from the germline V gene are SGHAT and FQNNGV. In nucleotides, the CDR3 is TGTGCCAGCAGCCCAACGAGGGCCACGGGACGCACAGATACGCAGTATTTT. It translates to CASSPTRATGRTDTQYF.

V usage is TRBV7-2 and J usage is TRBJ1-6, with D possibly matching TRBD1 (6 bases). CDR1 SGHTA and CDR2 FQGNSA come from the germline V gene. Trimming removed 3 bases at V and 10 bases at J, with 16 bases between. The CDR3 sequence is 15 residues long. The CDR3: CASSLEQGSGSPLHF. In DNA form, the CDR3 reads TGTGCCAGCAGCTTGGAACAGGGTTCCGGATCACCCCTCCACTTT. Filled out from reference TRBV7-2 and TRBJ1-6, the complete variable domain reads GAGVSQSPSNKVTEKGKDVELRCDPISGHTALYWYRQSLGQGLEFLIYFQGNSAPDKSGLPSDRFSAERTGGSVSTLTIQRTQQEDSAVYLCASSLEQGSGSPLHFGNGTRLTVT.

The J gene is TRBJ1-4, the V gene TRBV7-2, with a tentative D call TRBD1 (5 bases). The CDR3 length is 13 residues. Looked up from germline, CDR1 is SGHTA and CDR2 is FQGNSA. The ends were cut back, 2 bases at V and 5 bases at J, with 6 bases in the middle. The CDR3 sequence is CASSLRTNEKLFF. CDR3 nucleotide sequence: TGTGCCAGCAGCTTACGGACAAATGAAAAACTGTTTTTT.

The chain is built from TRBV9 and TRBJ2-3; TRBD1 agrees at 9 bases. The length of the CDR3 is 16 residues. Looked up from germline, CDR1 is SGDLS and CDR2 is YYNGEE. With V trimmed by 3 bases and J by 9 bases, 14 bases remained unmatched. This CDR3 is CASSALPGTGSSTQYF. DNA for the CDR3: TGTGCCAGCAGCGCATTGCCAGGGACAGGGAGTAGCACGCAGTATTTT.

Here the CDR3 reads CASSQDLGLAGAGGANVLTF. The CDR3 DNA follows: TGTGCCAGCAGCCAAGATCTTGGACTAGCGGGGGCAGGGGGGGCCAACGTCCTGACTTTC. This chain uses TRBV4-2 with TRBJ2-6; 13 nucleotides agree with TRBD2. Germline V CDR1 and CDR2: LGHNA, YNFKEQ. J was trimmed by 4 bases and V by 0 bases; bases with no gene match: 9. This CDR3 comprises 20 residues.

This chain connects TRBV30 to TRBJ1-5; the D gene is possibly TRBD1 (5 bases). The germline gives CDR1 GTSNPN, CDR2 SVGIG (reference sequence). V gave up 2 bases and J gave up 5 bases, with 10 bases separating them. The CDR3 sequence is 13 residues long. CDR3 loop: CAWSIGDDQPQHF. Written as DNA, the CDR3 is TGTGCCTGGAGTATAGGGGACGATCAGCCCCAGCATTTT.

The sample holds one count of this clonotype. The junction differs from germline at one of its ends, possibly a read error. The CDR3 bases are TGCGGTTCGAGGGGGAGCTCCTACAATGAGCAGTTCTTC. It codes for CGSRGSSYNEQFF. This chain uses TRBV19 with TRBJ2-1, with D perhaps matching TRBD1 (6 bases). The V gene's germline CDR1 is LNHDA and CDR2 SQIVND (reference sequence). The CDR3 contains 13 residues.

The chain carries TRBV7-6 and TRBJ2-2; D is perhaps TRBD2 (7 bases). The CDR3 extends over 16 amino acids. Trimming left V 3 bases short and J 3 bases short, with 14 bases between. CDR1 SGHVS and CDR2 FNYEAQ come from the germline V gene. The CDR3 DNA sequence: TGTGCCAGCAGCTTGCGGACAGCGGGGCACACCGGGGAGCTGTTTTTT. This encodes CASSLRTAGHTGELFF. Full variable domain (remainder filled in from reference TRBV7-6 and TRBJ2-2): GAGVSQSPRYKVTKRGQDVALRCDPISGHVSLYWYRQALGQGPEFLTYFNYEAQQDKSGLPNDRFSAERPEGSISTLTIQRTEQRDSAMYRCASSLRTAGHTGELFFGEGSRLTVL.

The CDR3 protein is CASSDRGTYNEQFF. The CDR3 DNA is TGTGCCAGCAGCGACAGGGGTACCTACAATGAGCAGTTCTTC. The chain uses TRBV9 and TRBJ2-1; 7 nucleotides align to TRBD1. Trimming removed 3 bases from V and 2 bases from J; junction bases left unmatched: 2. The CDR3 contains 14 residues. The germline V gene encodes CDR1 SGDLS and CDR2 YYNGEE.

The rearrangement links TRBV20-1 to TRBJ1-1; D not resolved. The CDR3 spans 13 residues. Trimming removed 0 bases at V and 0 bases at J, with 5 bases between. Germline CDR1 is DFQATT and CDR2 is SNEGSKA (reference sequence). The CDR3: CSARDGMNTEAFF. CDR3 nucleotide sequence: TGCAGTGCTAGAGATGGGATGAACACTGAAGCTTTCTTT.